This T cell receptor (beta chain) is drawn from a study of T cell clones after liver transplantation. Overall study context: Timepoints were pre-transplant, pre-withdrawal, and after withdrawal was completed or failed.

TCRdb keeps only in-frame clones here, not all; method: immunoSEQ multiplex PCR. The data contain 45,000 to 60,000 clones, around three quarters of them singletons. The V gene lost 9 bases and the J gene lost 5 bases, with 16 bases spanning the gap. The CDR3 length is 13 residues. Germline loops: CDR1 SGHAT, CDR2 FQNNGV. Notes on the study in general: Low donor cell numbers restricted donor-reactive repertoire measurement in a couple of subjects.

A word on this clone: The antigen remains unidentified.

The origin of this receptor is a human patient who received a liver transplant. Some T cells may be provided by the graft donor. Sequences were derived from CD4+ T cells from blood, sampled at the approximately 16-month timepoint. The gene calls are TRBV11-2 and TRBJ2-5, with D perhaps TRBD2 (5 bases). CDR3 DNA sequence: TGTGCCAGTAAACCCGGGCCGGGGGAGACCCAGTACTTC. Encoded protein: CASKPGPGETQYF.